This TCR beta chain was sequenced for a study of T cells in Graves' hyperthyroidism and ophthalmopathy. Study-level information: Upon initial diagnosis and before any treatment, peripheral blood was collected.

With duration under 3 months, ophthalmopathy was active: Clinical Activity Score at least 3, NOSPECS at least 4. The study left out patients who had uncontrolled infection, other autoimmune disease, pregnancy or lactation. Clinical symptoms, serum thyroxine and TRAb, thyroid ultrasound and orbital computed tomography were used for the diagnoses. Amplification yielded TCR beta CDR3 regions, with RNA transcripts as the source. RT-PCR in the first round (using the HTBI primer set) targeted the TCR CDR3. TCRdb called the multiplex PCR reads again in MiXCR, with one record for every CDR3 protein. In the table there are 450,000 to 500,000 distinct CDR3 sequences, approximately 22% of which are singletons. The CDR3 runs 16 residues. J lost 5 bases, V lost 8 bases, and 13 bases had no gene match. Per the germline V gene, CDR1 is MNHNS and CDR2 is SASEGT.

The rearrangement uses TRBV6-1 and TRBJ2-2, with 8 bases matching TRBD1. The source of this sequence is a woman in her 70s with Graves' ophthalmopathy. Specimen: blood. DNA for the CDR3: TGTGCCAGCCTGTTTGGAGACAGGGGAGGTACCGGGGAGCTGTTTTTT. This sequence encodes CASLFGDRGGTGELFF.